One sample yielded the 14 T cell receptor beta chains listed below, sequenced in a study of cytomegalovirus exposure and HLA in healthy donors. PCR amplification relied on 60 Vbeta primers (plus 13 Jbeta primers). Using immunoSEQ multiplex PCR, the repertoire was profiled, and TCRdb retains in-frame clones only, with some absent. This sample has 150,000 to 200,000 clones, with around 80% found just once. Input material: PBMCs. The receptors originated from a male donor in good health and CMV-seropositive.

The chain recombines TRBV5-1 with TRBJ2-5; a weak D match, TRBD2 (5 bases). CDR1 SGHRS and CDR2 YFSETQ come from the germline V gene. CDR3 length: 14 amino acids. Trimming shortened V by 4 bases and J by 2 bases, and 12 bases separated the two germline ends. This chain's CDR3 is CASSPGTYQETQYF. For the CDR3, the DNA is TGCGCCAGCAGCCCGGGAACCTATCAAGAGACCCAGTACTTC.

The chain has TRBV7-9 and TRBJ2-7; 7 bases are shared with TRBD1. The J segment lost 2 bases and the V segment lost 4 bases, leaving 5 bases of the junction unmatched. The germline V gene encodes CDR1 SEHNR and CDR2 FQNEAQ (reference sequence). The CDR3 spans 14 residues. The DNA of the CDR3 is TGTGCCAGCAGCTCTCGACAGGGAGCCTACGAGCAGTACTTC. It is translated as CASSSRQGAYEQYF.

J is TRBJ1-1 and V is TRBV5-4, with 9 bases aligning to TRBD1. J lost 1 base, V lost 3 bases, and 4 bases had no gene match. This CDR3 spans 15 amino acids. Germline assignment: CDR1 SGHNT and CDR2 YYREEE (reference sequence). As DNA, the CDR3 is TGTGCCAGCAGCTGGGGGACAGGGACGAACACTGAAGCTTTCTTT. This codes for CASSWGTGTNTEAFF.

This clone has a single count. The CDR3 is CASSPDRDGYTF. As DNA, the CDR3 is TGTGCCAGCAGCCCAGACAGAGATGGCTACACCTTC. The V gene is TRBV7-2, the J gene TRBJ1-2, with TRBD1 as a possible D gene (5 bases). The CDR3 contains 12 residues. V was pared by 5 bases and J by 6 bases, with 10 bases between. Germline assignment: CDR1 SGHTA and CDR2 FQGNSA.

In this sample, this clone turned up once. This chain uses TRBV27 with TRBJ2-2; 10 bases align to TRBD2. Germline CDR1 is MNHEY and CDR2 is SMNVEV (reference sequence). The CDR3 covers 15 residues. Germline trimming cut 5 bases from V and 7 bases from J; bases unmatched to any gene: 7. This chain's CDR3 is CASSQAGGPHGELFF. The DNA for the CDR3 is TGTGCCAGCAGTCAAGCGGGAGGGCCCCACGGGGAGCTGTTTTTT.

V usage is TRBV15 and J usage is TRBJ2-2, with 8 nucleotides matching TRBD2. The CDR3 is made up of 19 amino acids. CDR1 LNHNV and CDR2 YYDKDF come from the germline V gene (reference sequence). V lost 0 bases, J lost 6 bases, and 15 bases stayed unmatched. CDR3 in DNA: TGTGCCACCAGCAGAGATGGAGAAGCGGGAGTTAGAAACGCCGGGGAGCTGTTTTTT. This translates into CATSRDGEAGVRNAGELFF.

The chain links TRBV28 to TRBJ1-4, with D maybe TRBD1 (6 bases). Germline V gene lookup returns CDR1 MDHEN and CDR2 SYDVKM. The CDR3 is made up of 14 amino acids. V lost 3 bases and J 4 bases, leaving 9 bases between the germline ends. The CDR3 nucleotides read TGTGCCAGCAGTTTTACAGGGCTTAATGAAAAACTGTTTTTT. Translated: CASSFTGLNEKLFF.

In its sample, this clone was seen once. This chain links TRBV7-9 with TRBJ2-5; 10 bases fit TRBD2. The J segment lost 5 bases and the V segment lost 5 bases, leaving 8 bases of the junction unmatched. CDR3 length equals 15 residues. Germline V CDR1 and CDR2: SEHNR, FQNEAQ (reference sequence). The CDR3 sequence: CASSDSGRTGETQYF. The CDR3 nucleotides read TGTGCCAGCAGCGATAGCGGGAGGACGGGTGAGACCCAGTACTTC.

The chain is built from TRBV10-3 and TRBJ2-7; the D gene is possibly TRBD2 (6 bases). This CDR3 is built from 13 residues. With 10 bases removed from V and 7 bases from J, the gap between germline ends came to 20 bases. CDR1 and CDR2 from the germline V gene are ENHRY and SYGVKD. The CDR3 here is CATIDSLGGEQYF. The CDR3 DNA is TGTGCCACCATCGACAGTCTGGGAGGAGAGCAGTACTTC.

For the CDR3, the DNA is TGTGCCAGCAGCCCGCCCGGGACAGACACCTACGAGCAGTACTTC. Translation gives CASSPPGTDTYEQYF. This sequence joins TRBV7-9 and TRBJ2-7; 7 bases fit TRBD1. V shed 5 bases, J shed 2 bases, and the junction held 9 bases outside the gene matches. Germline CDR1 reads SEHNR; CDR2 reads FQNEAQ (reference sequence). The CDR3 is 15 residues long. Full variable domain (remainder filled in from reference TRBV7-9 and TRBJ2-7): DTGVSQNPRHKITKRGQNVTFRCDPISEHNRLYWYRQTLGQGPEFLTYFQNEAQLEKSRLLSDRFSAERPKGSFSTLEIQRTEQGDSAMYLCASSPPGTDTYEQYFGPGTRLTVT.

Worth noting for this clone: Germline is not matched at one junction end, which may reflect a read error. The genes are TRBV7-9 and TRBJ1-3; D is uncertain. CDR3 length: 12 residues. Germline CDR1 and CDR2: SEHNR and FQNEAQ (reference sequence). In DNA, the CDR3 is TGTTCCAGCACCGCCTCCGGGGACACCATATATTTT. Protein product: CSSTASGDTIYF.

V usage is TRBV13 and J usage is TRBJ1-3; 7 bases agree with TRBD1. Germline-derived CDR1 and CDR2 are PRHDT and FYEKMQ (reference sequence). The CDR3 runs to 15 residues. Trimming at V came to 4 bases and at J to 2 bases, leaving 5 bases not matched to a gene. The CDR3 coding sequence is TGTGCCAGCAGCTACCAGGGGGAGGCTGGAAACACCATATATTTT. Protein product: CASSYQGEAGNTIYF.

V is TRBV27 and J is TRBJ2-1; the D gene is possibly TRBD1 (5 bases). The CDR3 totals 18 residues. Germline-derived CDR1 and CDR2 are MNHEY and SMNVEV (reference sequence). V was trimmed by 2 bases and J by 1 base, leaving 18 bases between them. The CDR3 here is CASSLEVRTKSSYNEQFF. Here the CDR3 DNA reads TGTGCCAGCAGTTTAGAGGTACGGACAAAAAGTTCCTACAATGAGCAGTTCTTC.

The rearrangement uses TRBV7-2 and TRBJ2-5; TRBD2 is a possible D gene (5 bases). This CDR3 region has 13 residues. Trimming removed 3 bases from V and 3 bases from J, with 8 bases in between. Germline loops: CDR1 SGHTA, CDR2 FQGNSA. CDR3 bases: TGTGCCAGCAGCTTCTGGCGGGAAGAGACCCAGTACTTC. This sequence encodes CASSFWREETQYF.